This TCR beta chain was captured by sequencing in a study of early T cells in non-severe SARS-CoV-2 infection. Study as a whole: Sequencing input comprised bulk RNA from unsorted whole blood; chain pairing was not available.

In regard to this clonotype: Antigen unknown.

Overall study results and limits: VDJdb-based annotation leaned toward anti-spike CD8 responses and missed private and CD4 specificities.

Germline loops: CDR1 SGHAT, CDR2 FQNNGV. The V gene lost 4 bases and the J gene lost 4 bases, with 10 bases spanning the gap. The CDR3 has 13 amino acids. Tagging with unique molecular identifiers was applied to individual cDNA molecules. TCRdb reprocessed the 5' RACE reads via MiXCR and lists one record per CDR3 protein. The repertoire includes more than 65,000 distinct CDR3 sequences, 4% to 6% of them detected once, and 3.6% sits in the top ten. This sample comprised whole blood, obtained at baseline. This rearrangement joins TRBV11-2 to TRBJ2-5; D is ambiguous. This sequence was found in an adult who was a healthcare worker with PCR-confirmed SARS-CoV-2 infection or an uninfected control (not recorded which). The donor label of this sample is uncertain. CDR3: CASSSPAAETQYF. DNA for the CDR3: TGTGCCAGCAGCTCTCCCGCGGCAGAGACCCAGTACTTC. Based on the CDR3 plus reference TRBV11-2 and TRBJ2-5, the full variable domain is EAGVAQSPRYKIIEKRQSVAFWCNPISGHATLYWYQQILGQGPKLLIQFQNNGVVDDSQLPKDRFSAERLKGVDSTLKIQPAKLEDSAVYLCASSSPAAETQYFGPGTRLLVL.